Listed here are 3 T cell receptor beta chains from one sample, sequenced in a study of PD-L1 blockade in urothelial cancer. Time point noted: peripheral blood 6 weeks after treatment start. TCRdb keeps only in-frame clones here, not all; method: immunoSEQ multiplex PCR. The data hold about 110,000 clones, with more than 85% observed a single time. The specimen was PBMCs, collected around atezolizumab (anti-PD-L1) treatment. These receptors were collected from a man aged 55-75 years with urothelial cancer.

This clone was counted a few times. This chain uses TRBV18 with TRBJ1-5; no firm D call. The germline V gene encodes CDR1 KGHSH and CDR2 LQKENI. Trimming removed 3 bases at V and 6 bases at J, with 6 bases between. CDR3 length: 12 amino acids. As DNA, the CDR3 is TGTGCCAGCTCACCTAGCGCTCAGCCCCAGCATTTT. This sequence encodes CASSPSAQPQHF.

J is TRBJ1-1 and V is TRBV18; 7 positions match TRBD1. The CDR3 consists of 13 residues. V lost 6 bases to trimming and J lost 11 bases; unmatched junction nucleotides: 12. Germline CDR1 is KGHSH and CDR2 is LQKENI. CDR3 DNA: TGTGCCAGCTCCCCCGGACAGGACGTTGGGGCTTTCTTT. Translated, it gives CASSPGQDVGAFF.

The gene calls are TRBV5-1 and TRBJ1-6; weak D call: TRBD1 (6 bases). This CDR3 comprises 15 residues. Per the germline V gene, CDR1 is SGHRS and CDR2 is YFSETQ. The V and J ends lost 4 bases and 5 bases respectively, with 13 bases between them. CDR3 in amino acids: CASSGTQGDNSPLHF. DNA of the CDR3: TGCGCCAGCAGCGGGACACAGGGTGATAATTCACCCCTCCACTTT.